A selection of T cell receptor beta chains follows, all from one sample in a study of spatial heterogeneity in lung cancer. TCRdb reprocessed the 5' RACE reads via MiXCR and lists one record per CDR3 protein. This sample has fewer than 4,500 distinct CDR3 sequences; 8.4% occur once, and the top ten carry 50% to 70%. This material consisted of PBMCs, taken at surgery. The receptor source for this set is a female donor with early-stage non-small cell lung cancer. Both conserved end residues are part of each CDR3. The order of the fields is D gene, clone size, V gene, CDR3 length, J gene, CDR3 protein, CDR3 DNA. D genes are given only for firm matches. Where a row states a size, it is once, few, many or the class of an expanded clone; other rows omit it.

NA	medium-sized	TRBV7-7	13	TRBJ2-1	CASSSGTYNEQFF	TGTGCTAGCAGCTCCGGGACCTACAATGAGCAGTTCTTC
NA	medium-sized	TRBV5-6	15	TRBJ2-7	CASSPRIHSTYEQYF	TGTGCCAGCAGCCCCCGGATCCACTCAACCTACGAGCAGTACTTC
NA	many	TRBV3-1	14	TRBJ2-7	CASSPHGQSYEQYF	TGTGCCAGCAGCCCACACGGCCAATCCTACGAGCAGTACTTC
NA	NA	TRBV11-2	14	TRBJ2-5	CASSSEKGQETQYF	TGTGCCAGCAGCTCTGAGAAGGGTCAAGAGACCCAGTACTTC
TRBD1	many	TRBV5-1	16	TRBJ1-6	CASSLAGGQGNSPLHF	TGCGCCAGCAGTCTGGCGGGGGGACAGGGGAATTCACCCCTCCACTTT
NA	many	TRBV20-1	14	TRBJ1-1	CSARDGQSDTEAFF	TGCAGTGCTAGAGATGGGCAGAGCGACACTGAAGCTTTCTTT
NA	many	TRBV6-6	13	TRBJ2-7	CASSYTRYYEQYF	TGTGCCAGCAGTTACACCCGGTACTACGAGCAGTACTTC
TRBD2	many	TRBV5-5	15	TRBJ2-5	CASSGQGLPWETQYF	TGTGCCAGCAGCGGGCAGGGACTACCGTGGGAGACCCAGTACTTC
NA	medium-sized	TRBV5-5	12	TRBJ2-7	CASSLVSSEQYF	TGTGCCAGCAGCTTGGTATCATCCGAGCAGTACTTC
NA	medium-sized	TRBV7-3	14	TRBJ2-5	CASSLSGGQETQYF	TGTGCCAGCAGCTTATCGGGCGGCCAGGAGACCCAGTACTTC
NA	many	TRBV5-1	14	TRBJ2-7	CASSYGTGEGVQYF	TGCGCCAGCAGCTACGGAACAGGGGAGGGAGTGCAGTACTTC
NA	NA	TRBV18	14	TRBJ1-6	CASSWGPDNSPLHF	TGTGCCAGCTCATGGGGGCCGGATAATTCACCCCTCCACTTT
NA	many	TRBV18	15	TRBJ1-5	CASSPAGGSNQPQHF	TGTGCCAGCTCACCCGCCGGGGGTAGCAATCAGCCCCAGCATTTT
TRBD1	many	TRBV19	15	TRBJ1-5	CASSITSDRVQPQHF	TGTGCCAGTAGTATTACTTCCGACAGGGTTCAGCCCCAGCATTTT
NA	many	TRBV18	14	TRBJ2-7	CASREGTTAYEQYF	TGTGCCAGCCGTGAGGGGACAACAGCCTACGAGCAGTACTTC